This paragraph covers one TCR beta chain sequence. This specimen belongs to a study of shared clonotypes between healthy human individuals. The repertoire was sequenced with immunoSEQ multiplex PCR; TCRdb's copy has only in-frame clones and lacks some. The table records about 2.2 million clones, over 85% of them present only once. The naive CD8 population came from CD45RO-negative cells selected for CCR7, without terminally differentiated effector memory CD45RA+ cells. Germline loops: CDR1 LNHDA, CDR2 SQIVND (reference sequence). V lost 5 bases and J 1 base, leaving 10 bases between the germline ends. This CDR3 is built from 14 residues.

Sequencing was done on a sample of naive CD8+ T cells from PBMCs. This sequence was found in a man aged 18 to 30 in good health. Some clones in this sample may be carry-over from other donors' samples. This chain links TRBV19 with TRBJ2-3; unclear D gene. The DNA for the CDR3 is TGTGCCAGTAGTCCCCAGTGGGGCACAGATACGCAGTATTTT. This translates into CASSPQWGTDTQYF.